Included here is one TCR beta chain sequence, with context. The record originates from a study of CD8+ T cells in alopecia areata. Extraction of RNA preceded its reverse transcription into cDNA, which served as the sequencing template. Some clones are missing from TCRdb's copy, which holds only in-frame ones; the method was immunoSEQ multiplex PCR. Here the sample spans over 120,000 clones, about 47% being singletons. CDR1 is GTSNPN, CDR2 SVGIG, per germline (reference sequence). This CDR3 has 13 residues. The ends lost 2 bases at V and 0 bases at J; junction bases unmatched: 1. The TCR sequence derives from a human donor with alopecia areata. This specimen was CD4+ T cells sorted from blood, taken at week 0. The rearrangement links TRBV30 to TRBJ2-7, with TRBD1 matching 7 bases. The CDR3 sequence is CAWSRQGSYEQYF. The CDR3 bases are TGTGCCTGGAGTAGACAGGGCTCCTACGAGCAGTACTTC.